A selection of T cell receptor beta chains follows, all from one sample in a study of blood T cell repertoires in COVID-19. TCRdb's copy holds only in-frame clones and misses some; the assay was immunoSEQ multiplex PCR. The sample lists around 130,000 clones; approximately 80% were seen once. Sequenced input: PBMCs or T cells enriched from blood (not recorded which). Receptor source: a woman aged 18-29 years who had been exposed to COVID-19. The CDR3 runs from the conserved cysteine through the conserved F or W. Fields, in order: J gene, clone size, V gene, CDR3 length, D gene, CDR3 DNA, CDR3 protein. A D gene is named only where the DNA matches it firmly. Clone size is given for some rows only: seen once, a few or many times, or a class if the clone is expanded.

j_gene: TRBJ2-7; abundance: .; v_gene: TRBV5-1; len: 16; d_gene: .; CDR3nt: TGCGCCAGCAGCTTGGCCTTAGGGGATGGTACCTACGAGCAGTACTTC; CDR3aa: CASSLALGDGTYEQYF
j_gene: TRBJ1-1; abundance: .; v_gene: TRBV11-3; len: 15; d_gene: TRBD1; CDR3nt: TGTGCCAGCAGTCGGCAGGGACAGATGAACACTGAAGCTTTCTTT; CDR3aa: CASSRQGQMNTEAFF
j_gene: TRBJ2-1; abundance: few; v_gene: TRBV6-4; len: 14; d_gene: TRBD2; CDR3nt: TGTGCCAGCAGTGAACTAGCGGAGGGGAATGAGCAGTTCTTC; CDR3aa: CASSELAEGNEQFF
j_gene: TRBJ2-1; abundance: .; v_gene: TRBV27; len: 17; d_gene: TRBD2; CDR3nt: TGTGCCAGCAGTTCCCCGATGAGCGGGAGCTCCTACAATGAGCAGTTCTTC; CDR3aa: CASSSPMSGSSYNEQFF
j_gene: TRBJ1-1; abundance: .; v_gene: TRBV27; len: 14; d_gene: .; CDR3nt: TGTGCCAGCAGTCTGATACAGGGAAACACTGAAGCTTTCTTT; CDR3aa: CASSLIQGNTEAFF
j_gene: TRBJ2-2; abundance: .; v_gene: TRBV7-2; len: 15; d_gene: TRBD2; CDR3nt: TGTGCCAGCTCCCCTCGAGCGGGGGGGACCGGGGAGCTGTTTTTT; CDR3aa: CASSPRAGGTGELFF
j_gene: TRBJ1-5; abundance: .; v_gene: TRBV7-2; len: 16; d_gene: .; CDR3nt: TGTGCCAGCAGCTTATACGCCGGGGCGGAGGGTCAGCCCCAGCATTTT; CDR3aa: CASSLYAGAEGQPQHF
j_gene: TRBJ2-6; abundance: .; v_gene: TRBV27; len: 15; d_gene: .; CDR3nt: TGTGCCAGCAGTTTTACAGGGACTGGGGCCAACGTCCTGACTTTC; CDR3aa: CASSFTGTGANVLTF
j_gene: TRBJ2-5; abundance: .; v_gene: TRBV5-4; len: 17; d_gene: TRBD2; CDR3nt: TGTGCCAGCAGCTTGATATCCCTAGCGGGAAGGCCAGAGACCCAGTACTTC; CDR3aa: CASSLISLAGRPETQYF
j_gene: TRBJ2-2; abundance: .; v_gene: TRBV2; len: 17; d_gene: TRBD2; CDR3nt: TGTGCCAGCCGCCCCGGGACTAGCGGGAATTTGGTCGGGGAGCTGTTTTTT; CDR3aa: CASRPGTSGNLVGELFF
j_gene: TRBJ2-7; abundance: .; v_gene: TRBV14; len: 13; d_gene: TRBD1; CDR3nt: TGTGCCAGCAGCAGGGACAGATACTACGAGCAGTACTTC; CDR3aa: CASSRDRYYEQYF
j_gene: TRBJ1-6; abundance: .; v_gene: TRBV9; len: 17; d_gene: TRBD1; CDR3nt: TGTGCCAGCAGCGTATCGGACAGGAGCTCCTATAATTCACCCCTCCACTTT; CDR3aa: CASSVSDRSSYNSPLHF
j_gene: TRBJ1-3; abundance: .; v_gene: TRBV6-2/TRBV6-3; len: 15; d_gene: .; CDR3nt: TGTGCCAGCAGACCTCCAGGGGACTCTGGAAACACCATATATTTT; CDR3aa: CASRPPGDSGNTIYF
j_gene: TRBJ2-7; abundance: few; v_gene: TRBV6-5; len: 14; d_gene: .; CDR3nt: TGTGCCAGCAGTACCGGACTATCATCCTACGAGCAGTACTTC; CDR3aa: CASSTGLSSYEQYF
j_gene: TRBJ2-2; abundance: .; v_gene: TRBV5-1; len: 15; d_gene: TRBD1; CDR3nt: TGCGCCAGCAGCTCCAGACAGGGGTCCACCGGGGAGCTGTTTTTT; CDR3aa: CASSSRQGSTGELFF
j_gene: TRBJ1-1; abundance: .; v_gene: TRBV29-1; len: 14; d_gene: .; CDR3nt: TGCAGCGTTCTCCCTGAGGGAAGGAACACTGAAGCTTTCTTT; CDR3aa: CSVLPEGRNTEAFF
j_gene: TRBJ2-1; abundance: .; v_gene: TRBV30; len: 15; d_gene: TRBD2; CDR3nt: TGTGCCTGGAGTGTAGGGGCTAGCGGGAGATATGAGCAGTTCTTC; CDR3aa: CAWSVGASGRYEQFF